These 5 T cell receptor beta chains share one sample of origin, sequenced in a study of blood T cell repertoires in COVID-19. The table came from immunoSEQ multiplex PCR; TCRdb's copy has only in-frame clones and leaves some out. The sample includes hundreds of thousands of clones, roughly 88% of them seen just once. The sequenced sample consisted of peripheral blood. The receptors were sampled from a woman aged 30 to 39 who had recovered from COVID-19.

J is TRBJ2-3 and V is TRBV5-1; TRBD2 is a possible D gene (5 bases). The CDR3 contains 13 residues. V gave up 6 bases and J gave up 2 bases, with 10 bases separating them. Germline assignment: CDR1 SGHRS and CDR2 YFSETQ. In DNA, the CDR3 is TGCGCCAGCACGGGGTCGGACACAGATACGCAGTATTTT. It yields the protein CASTGSDTDTQYF.

The V gene is TRBV28, the J gene TRBJ2-1; D ambiguous. CDR1 is MDHEN and CDR2 is SYDVKM in the germline V gene. CDR3 length: 12 residues. V gave up 5 bases and J gave up 4 bases, with 6 bases separating them. This chain's CDR3 is CASSADYNEQFF. The CDR3 bases are TGTGCCAGCAGTGCAGATTACAATGAGCAGTTCTTC.

This chain links TRBV19 with TRBJ2-1; D is ambiguous. V dropped 6 bases and J dropped 4 bases, with 10 bases sitting between them. CDR3 length equals 13 residues. Germline V gene sequence: CDR1 LNHDA, CDR2 SQIVND (reference sequence). The CDR3 DNA reads as TGTGCCAGTAGCCCCAGAATATACAATGAGCAGTTCTTC. As protein: CASSPRIYNEQFF. The full variable domain, completed using reference TRBV19 and TRBJ2-1, is DGGITQSPKYLFRKEGQNVTLSCEQNLNHDAMYWYRQDPGQGLRLIYYSQIVNDFQKGDIAEGYSVSREKKESFPLTVTSAQKNPTAFYLCASSPRIYNEQFFGPGTRLTVL.

The rearrangement uses TRBV19 and TRBJ1-1; D remains ambiguous. The CDR3 consists of 16 residues. V was cut by 0 bases and J by 4 bases, with 15 bases left in between. The germline V gene has CDR1 LNHDA and CDR2 SQIVND (reference sequence). CDR3 nucleotides: TGTGCCAGTAGTATAGATTGGCCACAGATTTTCACTGAAGCTTTCTTT. It encodes CASSIDWPQIFTEAFF.

The rearrangement links TRBV3-1 (or the pseudogene TRBV3-2) to TRBJ2-7; 8 nucleotides match TRBD2. This CDR3 spans 15 amino acids. V shed 1 base and J 2 bases; nucleotides not matched to a gene: 4. The germline CDR1 and CDR2 sequences are LGHDT and YNNKEL (reference sequence). Written as DNA, the CDR3 is TGTGCCAGCAGCCAAGTTACTAGCGGAACCTACGAGCAGTACTTC. This gives the protein CASSQVTSGTYEQYF.